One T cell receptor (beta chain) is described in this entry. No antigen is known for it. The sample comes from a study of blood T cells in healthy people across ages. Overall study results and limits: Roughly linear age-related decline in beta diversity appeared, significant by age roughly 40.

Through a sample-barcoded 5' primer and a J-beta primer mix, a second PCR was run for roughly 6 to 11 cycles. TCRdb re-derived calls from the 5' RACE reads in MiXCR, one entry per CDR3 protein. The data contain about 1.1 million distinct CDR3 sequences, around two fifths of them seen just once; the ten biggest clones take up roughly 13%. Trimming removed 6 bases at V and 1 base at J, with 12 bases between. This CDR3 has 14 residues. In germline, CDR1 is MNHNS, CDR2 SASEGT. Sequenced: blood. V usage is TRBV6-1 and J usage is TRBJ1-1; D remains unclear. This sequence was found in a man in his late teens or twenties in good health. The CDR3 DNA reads TGTGCCAGCAGCCCCGACATGCCGAACACTGAAGCTTTCTTT. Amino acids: CASSPDMPNTEAFF.